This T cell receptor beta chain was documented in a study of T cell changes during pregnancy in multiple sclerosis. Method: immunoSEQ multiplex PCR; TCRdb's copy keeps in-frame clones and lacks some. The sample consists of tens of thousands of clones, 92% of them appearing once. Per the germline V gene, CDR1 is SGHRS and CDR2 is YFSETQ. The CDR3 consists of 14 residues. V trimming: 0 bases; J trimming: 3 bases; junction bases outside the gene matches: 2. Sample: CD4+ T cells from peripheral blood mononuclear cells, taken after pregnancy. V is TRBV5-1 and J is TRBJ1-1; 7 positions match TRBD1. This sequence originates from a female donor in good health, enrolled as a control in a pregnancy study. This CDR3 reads CASSLGTGYTEAFF. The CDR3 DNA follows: TGCGCCAGCAGCTTGGGGACAGGCTACACTGAAGCTTTCTTT.